The source of this T cell receptor (beta chain) is a study of Ad26.COV2.S vaccination and SARS-CoV-2 variants. Generated by immunoSEQ multiplex PCR, the TCRdb table keeps only in-frame clones and is missing some. The sample includes about 440,000 clones, 90% of them seen just once. The treatment: 15 to 20 received Ad26.COV2.S at low or high dose, single or two shots; 5 received placebo; per-sample allocation not given. After the first vaccine or placebo injection, samples were drawn on day 63. The source material was peripheral blood, sampled in a trial of Ad26.COV2.S vaccine versus placebo. This receptor was obtained from a person aged 18 to 59 who received the Ad26.COV2.S COVID-19 vaccine or a placebo.

The CDR3 sequence: CASSLGTGGGQPQHF. CDR3 in DNA: TGTGCCAGCAGCTTGGGGACAGGGGGCGGTCAGCCCCAGCATTTT. The chain links TRBV5-4 to TRBJ1-5; 11 nucleotides line up with TRBD1. Trimming took 0 bases from V and 6 from J; bases not matched to a gene: 2. The CDR3 sequence is 15 residues long. The germline V gene encodes CDR1 SGHNT and CDR2 YYREEE (reference sequence).